Each of the 24 T cell receptor beta chains below was sequenced from the same sample in a study of cytomegalovirus exposure and HLA in healthy donors. Primers: 60 Vbeta forward and 13 Jbeta reverse. Only in-frame clones appear in the TCRdb table, and some are missing; sequencing was by immunoSEQ multiplex PCR. The sample lists fewer than 100,000 clones; 7.5% to 8.5% were seen once. The sequenced sample was PBMCs. The source of these receptors is a man aged 50 to 60 in good health and CMV-seronegative.

Notes on this clone: As the CDR3 is not closed by the conserved phenylalanine or tryptophan, this likely results from a read error. The limits of the CDR3 on the DNA are not certain, so only TCRdb's listed CDR3 is given. The chain joins TRBV6-4 to TRBJ1-5. CDR1 is MRHNA, CDR2 SNTAGT, per germline. The CDR3 has 13 amino acids, counting both end residues. The CDR3 region is CASIRDQNQPKHL.

The chain links TRBV5-1 to TRBJ2-3, with TRBD2 identical over 13 bases. The V segment lost 4 bases and the J segment 6 bases; nucleotides outside the gene matches: 8. Germline V gives CDR1 SGHRS, CDR2 YFSETQ. This CDR3 has 16 residues. The CDR3 DNA sequence: TGCGCCAGCAGCGGAGGGACTAGCGGGGAGTGGGATACGCAGTATTTT. This gives the protein CASSGGTSGEWDTQYF.

About this clone itself: Other DNA sequences in this specimen translate into the identical CDR3. The rearrangement links TRBV28 to TRBJ1-5; tentatively, D is TRBD1 (6 bases). Germline V CDR1 and CDR2: MDHEN, SYDVKM. CDR3 length: 15 residues. Deletions cut 5 bases from V and 7 bases from J, with 18 bases between. CDR3 sequence reads: CASSTKQGMLQPQHF. Here the CDR3 DNA reads TGTGCCAGCAGTACTAAACAGGGAATGTTGCAGCCCCAGCATTTT.

The chain recombines TRBV7-8 with TRBJ2-7; 8 positions agree with TRBD2. With V trimmed by 1 base and J by 1 base, 6 bases remained unmatched. The CDR3 is made up of 16 amino acids. Germline CDR1 SGHVS, CDR2 FQNEAQ. This chain's CDR3 is CASSLGVAGKSYEQYF. The CDR3 DNA is TGTGCCAGCAGCTTAGGGGTAGCGGGAAAATCCTACGAGCAGTACTTC.

The V and J genes are TRBV6-1 and TRBJ2-3; TRBD2 matches 8 bases. CDR3 length: 16 amino acids. Trimming took 1 base from V and 2 from J; bases not matched to a gene: 5. CDR1 is MNHNS, CDR2 SASEGT, per germline. The CDR3, as DNA: TGTGCCAGCAGTGAAGATGCGGGAGGATACACAGATACGCAGTATTTT. This encodes CASSEDAGGYTDTQYF.

The J gene is TRBJ2-2, the V gene TRBV5-1, with TRBD1 as a possible D gene (5 bases). The CDR3 length is 15 residues. The germline V gene has CDR1 SGHRS and CDR2 YFSETQ. Trimming took off 4 bases at V and 1 base at J, with 11 bases between the two ends. CDR3 protein: CASSPAGQNTGELFF. The CDR3 nucleotides are TGCGCCAGCAGCCCCGCTGGACAGAACACCGGGGAGCTGTTTTTT.

This clone showed up just a few times. The chain uses TRBV6-1 and TRBJ2-3; maybe TRBD2 (5 bases). This CDR3 has 13 residues. V was cut by 9 bases and J by 0 bases, with 10 bases left in between. The germline V gene has CDR1 MNHNS and CDR2 SASEGT. This CDR3 is CASKRGSTDTQYF. CDR3 nucleotide sequence: TGTGCCAGTAAACGGGGAAGCACAGATACGCAGTATTTT.

The chain combines TRBV28 with TRBJ1-2; TRBD1 matches at 7 bases. Per the germline V gene, CDR1 is MDHEN and CDR2 is SYDVKM. V dropped 10 bases and J dropped 0; count of bases not matched to a gene: 5. The CDR3 extends over 13 amino acids. CDR3 region: CATQGQANYGYTF. CDR3 in DNA: TGTGCCACCCAAGGACAGGCTAACTATGGCTACACCTTC.

This clone was recorded at least ten times. This rearrangement joins TRBV4-1 to TRBJ2-6; D not resolved. Per the germline V gene, CDR1 is MGHRA and CDR2 is YSYEKL. V gave up 0 bases and J gave up 0 bases, with 12 bases separating them. The CDR3 has 18 amino acids. The DNA of the CDR3 is TGCGCCAGCAGCCAAGATCCGGGTCGTAGCTCTGGGGCCAACGTCCTGACTTTC. Translating gives CASSQDPGRSSGANVLTF.

In this sample, this clone turned up a few times. The chain recombines TRBV29-1 with TRBJ1-4; D possibly corresponds to TRBD1 (6 bases). With 4 bases removed from V and 5 bases from J, the gap between germline ends came to 11 bases. In germline, CDR1 is SQVTM, CDR2 ANQGSEA. This CDR3 comprises 13 residues. For the CDR3, the DNA is TGCAGCGTTGGTTACAGGGTAAATGAAAAACTGTTTTTT. This encodes CSVGYRVNEKLFF.

This clone was seen more than once but under ten times. V gene TRBV4-3 combines with J gene TRBJ2-1; 7 positions agree with TRBD2. The CDR3 has 17 residues. Germline CDR1 is LGHNA and CDR2 is YSLEER. The trim removed 1 base at V and 4 bases at J, leaving 10 bases unmatched. The CDR3 loop reads CASSQVYPAGRYNEQFF. CDR3 in DNA: TGCGCCAGCAGCCAAGTGTATCCAGCGGGAAGGTACAATGAGCAGTTCTTC.

This clone was picked up a small number of times. This chain uses TRBV27 with TRBJ2-3; D is perhaps TRBD2 (6 bases). Per the germline V gene, CDR1 is MNHEY and CDR2 is SMNVEV (reference sequence). Trimming left V 3 bases short and J 4 bases short, with 11 bases between. This CDR3 spans 14 amino acids. The CDR3 loop reads CASSLTSIADTQYF. DNA for the CDR3: TGTGCCAGCAGTTTGACTAGTATAGCAGATACGCAGTATTTT.

The chain employs TRBV28 and TRBJ1-2, with a possible D match to TRBD1 (6 bases). Germline CDR1 MDHEN, CDR2 SYDVKM. V lost 5 bases and J lost 4, with 11 bases in between. The CDR3 sequence is 13 residues long. Here the CDR3 reads CASSPGQSYGYTF. The CDR3 nucleotides read TGTGCCAGCAGTCCGGGACAAAGCTATGGCTACACCTTC.

This clone was counted between two and nine times. J is TRBJ1-2 and V is TRBV28; 7 bases line up with TRBD1. CDR1 and CDR2 from the germline V gene are MDHEN and SYDVKM. The CDR3 sequence is 13 residues long. Trimming at V came to 6 bases and at J to 6 bases, leaving 7 bases not matched to a gene. CDR3 nucleotides: TGTGCCAGCAGATTACAGGGGAGTGATGGCTACACCTTC. Its translation: CASRLQGSDGYTF.

V and J are TRBV28 and TRBJ1-6, with D unclear. V lost 3 bases, J lost 0 bases, and 9 bases lay in between. From germline, CDR1 is MDHEN and CDR2 SYDVKM. The CDR3 extends over 16 amino acids. The CDR3 loop reads CASSFQATSYNSPLHF. The CDR3 bases are TGTGCCAGCAGTTTTCAGGCTACCTCCTATAATTCACCCCTCCACTTT. The complete variable domain, with remaining parts taken from reference TRBV28 and TRBJ1-6, reads DVKVTQSSRYLVKRTGEKVFLECVQDMDHENMFWYRQDPGLGLRLIYFSYDVKMKEKGDIPEGYSVSREKKERFSLILESASTNQTSMYLCASSFQATSYNSPLHFGNGTRLTVT.

This clone was seen a handful of times. The gene calls are TRBV28 and TRBJ1-5; 7 nucleotides agree with TRBD1. This CDR3 is built from 17 residues. The germline gives CDR1 MDHEN, CDR2 SYDVKM. The V segment lost 2 bases and the J segment 2 bases; nucleotides outside the gene matches: 9. This CDR3 is CASSLVGGQFGNQPQHF. CDR3 DNA: TGTGCCAGCAGTTTAGTAGGGGGCCAGTTCGGCAATCAGCCCCAGCATTTT.

This clone was detected a few times. The chain has TRBV5-1 and TRBJ2-7; 9 bases are shared with TRBD1. The germline gives CDR1 SGHRS, CDR2 YFSETQ. The CDR3 has 15 amino acids. J was trimmed by 5 bases and V by 6 bases; bases with no gene match: 12. DNA for the CDR3: TGCGCCAGCAATGGGGGACAGGGTGCGGTGGACGAGCAGTACTTC. Translated, it gives CASNGGQGAVDEQYF.

This clone was seen a handful of times. Its ends do not fully match the called genes, so a read error is possible. The chain joins TRBV7-8 to TRBJ2-1; D is possibly TRBD2 (6 bases). The CDR3 runs 16 residues. The germline CDR1 and CDR2 sequences are SGHVS and FQNEAQ. The CDR3 spells CASSLGAGSSCNEQFF. The CDR3 nucleotides are TGTGCCAGCAGCTTAGGGGCGGGGAGCTCCTGCAATGAGCAGTTCTTC.

The CDR3 nucleotides are TGTGCCAGCAGTGAAGCTCGAGGACAGGCCGCACCCCTCCACTTT. This encodes CASSEARGQAAPLHF. The chain couples TRBV2 to TRBJ1-6; TRBD1 agrees at 7 bases. Germline V gene data show CDR1 as SNHLY and CDR2 as FYNNEI. V shed 0 bases and J 11 bases; nucleotides not matched to a gene: 7. This CDR3 is built from 15 residues.

This clone has just a few counts. V gene TRBV2 combines with J gene TRBJ1-4; no firm D call. V shed 2 bases and J shed 5 bases, with 15 bases lying between them. The germline V gene has CDR1 SNHLY and CDR2 FYNNEI. CDR3 length: 16 residues. In DNA, the CDR3 is TGTGCCAGCAGTGAAAGTGCCCCTCTTCTAAATGAAAAACTGTTTTTT. It specifies CASSESAPLLNEKLFF.

The chain uses TRBV6-1 and TRBJ2-5, with D unresolved. Trimming removed 0 bases from V and 6 bases from J, with 8 bases in between. The CDR3 spans 13 residues. Looked up from germline, CDR1 is MNHNS and CDR2 is SASEGT. Here the CDR3 DNA reads TGTGCCAGCAGTGAAGCGAGAGGCCAGACCCAGTACTTC. Amino acids: CASSEARGQTQYF.

This clone was found a few times. The CDR3 sequence: CASSNRDWTYNEQFF. The CDR3 DNA reads TGCGCCAGCAGTAACCGGGACTGGACTTACAATGAGCAGTTCTTC. The gene calls are TRBV10-1 and TRBJ2-1; possible D gene TRBD2, 6 bases. V gave up 5 bases and J gave up 4 bases, with 15 bases separating them. The length of the CDR3 is 15 residues. Germline V lookup: CDR1 WNHNN, CDR2 SYGVQD (reference sequence).

J is TRBJ2-7 and V is TRBV6-5; 10 nucleotides match TRBD2. V gave up 6 bases and J gave up 3 bases; unmatched junction bases: 8. The CDR3 totals 15 residues. Per the germline V gene, CDR1 is MNHEY and CDR2 is SVGAGI. CDR3 in amino acids: CASSSTSGDLYEQYF. CDR3 nucleotides: TGTGCCAGCAGCTCTACTAGCGGGGACCTCTACGAGCAGTACTTC.

This clone came up a few times. This CDR3 is also generated by other DNA sequences in the sample. This chain connects TRBV6-5 to TRBJ1-5; D perhaps matches TRBD1 (5 bases). Germline V gene lookup returns CDR1 MNHEY and CDR2 SVGAGI. The ends were cut back, 3 bases at V and 7 bases at J, with 10 bases in the middle. The CDR3 extends over 13 amino acids. The CDR3 loop reads CASSYQGGQPQHF. Here the CDR3 DNA reads TGTGCCAGCAGTTATCAGGGCGGACAGCCCCAGCATTTT.